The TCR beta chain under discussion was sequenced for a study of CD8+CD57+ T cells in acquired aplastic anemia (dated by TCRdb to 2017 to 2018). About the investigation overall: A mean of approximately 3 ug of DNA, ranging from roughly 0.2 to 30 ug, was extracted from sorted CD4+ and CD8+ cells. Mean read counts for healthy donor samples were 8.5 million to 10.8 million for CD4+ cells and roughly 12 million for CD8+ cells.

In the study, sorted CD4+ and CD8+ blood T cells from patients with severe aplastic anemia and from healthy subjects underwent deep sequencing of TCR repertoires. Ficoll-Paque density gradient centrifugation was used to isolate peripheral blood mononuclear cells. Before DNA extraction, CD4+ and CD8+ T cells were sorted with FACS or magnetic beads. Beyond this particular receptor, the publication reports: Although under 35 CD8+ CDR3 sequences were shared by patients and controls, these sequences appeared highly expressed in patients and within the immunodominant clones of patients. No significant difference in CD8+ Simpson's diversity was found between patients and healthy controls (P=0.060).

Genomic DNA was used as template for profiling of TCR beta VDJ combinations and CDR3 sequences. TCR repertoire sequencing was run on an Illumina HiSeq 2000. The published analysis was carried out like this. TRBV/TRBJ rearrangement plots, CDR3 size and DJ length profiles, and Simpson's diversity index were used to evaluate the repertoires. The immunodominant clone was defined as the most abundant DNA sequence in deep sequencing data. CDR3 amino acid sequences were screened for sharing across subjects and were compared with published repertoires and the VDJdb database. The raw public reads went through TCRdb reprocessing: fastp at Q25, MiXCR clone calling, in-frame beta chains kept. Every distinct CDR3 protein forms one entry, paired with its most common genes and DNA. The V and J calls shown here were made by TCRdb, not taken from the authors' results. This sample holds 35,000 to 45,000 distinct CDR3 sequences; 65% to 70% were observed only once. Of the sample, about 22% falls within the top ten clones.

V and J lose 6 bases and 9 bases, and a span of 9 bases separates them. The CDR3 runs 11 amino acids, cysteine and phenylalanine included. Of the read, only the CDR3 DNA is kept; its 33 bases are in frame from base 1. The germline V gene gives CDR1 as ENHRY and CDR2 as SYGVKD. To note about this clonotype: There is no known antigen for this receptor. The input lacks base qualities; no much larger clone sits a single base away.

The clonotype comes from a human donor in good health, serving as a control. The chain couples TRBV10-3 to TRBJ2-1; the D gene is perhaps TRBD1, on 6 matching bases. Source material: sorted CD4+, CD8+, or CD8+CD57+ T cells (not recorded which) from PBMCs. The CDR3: CAISQGPEQFF. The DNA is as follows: TGTGCCATCAGCCAGGGGCCTGAGCAGTTCTTC.